This T cell receptor beta chain comes out of a study of blood T cell repertoires in COVID-19. Overall study context: Italy, Spain and the United States were the sources of the convalescent and acute COVID-19 samples. Sources were T cells, B-cell-depleted T cells, or PBMCs; the material itself was cDNA or gDNA.

The authors' processing: Estimation of nucleated cell counts relied on the amplification of reference gene primers. The assay was immunoSEQ multiplex PCR, and TCRdb's table has in-frame clones only and misses some. The V and J calls and clone size are taken from that table; D and trimming were inferred from the DNA. The top ten clones hold 0.65% to 0.95% of a sample with nearly 200,000 clones, roughly nine tenths of them seen once. Per the germline V gene, CDR1 is ENHRY and CDR2 is SYGVKD. The CDR3 contains 17 residues. With 10 bases clipped from V and 9 bases from J, the junction kept 19 bases outside the gene matches.

Material for sequencing was peripheral blood. The receptor's source is a woman in her sixties or seventies with acute or convalescent COVID-19. V usage is TRBV10-3 and J usage is TRBJ1-6; 9 bases are a match to TRBD1. This CDR3 reads CATAIRGTGNLGSPLHF. The CDR3 DNA follows: TGTGCCACCGCCATCAGGGGGACAGGGAATTTAGGTTCACCCCTCCACTTT.